A selection of T cell receptor beta chains follows, all from one sample in a study of response to subunit inactivated influenza vaccine. TCRdb processed the RT-PCR reads anew with MiXCR; each CDR3 protein has one entry. The sample has fewer than 650,000 distinct CDR3 sequences, under 15% seen once; the top ten hold under 15%. The starting material was PBMCs from blood, obtained roughly 48 days after vaccination. The receptors come from a man between 50 and 59 years old who received an inactivated influenza vaccine. CDR3s include the opening cysteine and the closing phenylalanine or tryptophan. Each record gives: clone size, D gene, V gene, J gene, CDR3 protein, CDR3 DNA. The D gene is left open where the match is weak. Expanded clones are given a class, and other clones once, few, many or no size at all.

abundance: many
d_gene: NA
v_gene: TRBV6-6
j_gene: TRBJ1-1
CDR3aa: CASSYKRDEAFF
CDR3nt: TGTGCCAGCAGTTATAAGAGAGATGAAGCTTTCTTT

abundance: NA
d_gene: TRBD1
v_gene: TRBV9
j_gene: TRBJ2-3
CDR3aa: CASSEMTGYSDTQYF
CDR3nt: TGTGCCAGCAGCGAAATGACAGGGTACTCAGATACGCAGTATTTT

abundance: NA
d_gene: TRBD2
v_gene: TRBV4-3
j_gene: TRBJ2-7
CDR3aa: CASSRDPGTTYEQYF
CDR3nt: TGCGCCAGCAGCCGAGACCCCGGGACTACCTACGAGCAGTACTTC

abundance: NA
d_gene: NA
v_gene: TRBV12-3/TRBV12-4
j_gene: TRBJ1-5
CDR3aa: CASSLGLGRVQPQHF
CDR3nt: TGTGCCAGCAGTTTAGGACTGGGCAGAGTTCAGCCCCAGCATTTT

abundance: many
d_gene: NA
v_gene: TRBV5-1
j_gene: TRBJ2-1
CDR3aa: CASSLGSKGNEQFF
CDR3nt: TGCGCCAGCAGCTTGGGGTCAAAGGGTAATGAGCAGTTCTTC

abundance: NA
d_gene: NA
v_gene: TRBV18
j_gene: TRBJ1-2
CDR3aa: CASSPLRSAPDYGYTF
CDR3nt: TGTGCCAGCTCACCTCTGAGGTCGGCGCCAGACTATGGCTACACCTTC

abundance: NA
d_gene: NA
v_gene: TRBV4-2
j_gene: TRBJ2-3
CDR3aa: CASSLRLGRSRGASGTDTQYF
CDR3nt: TGTGCCAGCAGCCTCCGCCTAGGCCGCTCCAGGGGGGCCTCTGGCACAGATACGCAGTATTTT

abundance: few
d_gene: NA
v_gene: TRBV7-2
j_gene: TRBJ1-2
CDR3aa: CASSLPLANYGYTF
CDR3nt: TGTGCCAGCAGCCTTCCCCTGGCCAACTATGGCTACACCTTC

abundance: NA
d_gene: TRBD1
v_gene: TRBV12-3/TRBV12-4
j_gene: TRBJ2-5
CDR3aa: CASSFGNSQGLVETQYF
CDR3nt: TGTGCCAGCAGTTTCGGGAATTCACAGGGGTTAGTGGAGACCCAGTACTTC

abundance: few
d_gene: NA
v_gene: TRBV9
j_gene: TRBJ2-3
CDR3aa: CASSVGRGHTDTQYF
CDR3nt: TGTGCCAGCAGCGTGGGGCGGGGGCACACAGATACGCAGTATTTT

abundance: many
d_gene: NA
v_gene: TRBV6-5
j_gene: TRBJ2-1
CDR3aa: CASSAAGDEQFF
CDR3nt: TGTGCCAGCAGTGCGGCCGGCGATGAGCAGTTCTTC

abundance: few
d_gene: TRBD1
v_gene: TRBV12-3/TRBV12-4
j_gene: TRBJ2-5
CDR3aa: CASTEGQGAGETQYF
CDR3nt: TGTGCCAGCACCGAGGGTCAGGGGGCTGGGGAGACCCAGTACTTC

abundance: NA
d_gene: NA
v_gene: TRBV19
j_gene: TRBJ1-1
CDR3aa: CASRGDGFTRMNTEAFF
CDR3nt: TGTGCCAGCCGTGGCGATGGGTTCACTCGTATGAACACTGAAGCTTTCTTT

abundance: few
d_gene: TRBD1
v_gene: TRBV7-2
j_gene: TRBJ2-3
CDR3aa: CASSWDRATDTQYF
CDR3nt: TGTGCCAGCAGCTGGGACAGGGCCACAGATACGCAGTATTTT

abundance: NA
d_gene: TRBD1
v_gene: TRBV12-3/TRBV12-4
j_gene: TRBJ2-1
CDR3aa: CASSGTAQYEQFF
CDR3nt: TGTGCCAGCAGCGGGACAGCCCAATATGAGCAGTTCTTC

abundance: few
d_gene: NA
v_gene: TRBV5-1
j_gene: TRBJ1-1
CDR3aa: CASSFNQNTEAFF
CDR3nt: TGCGCCAGCAGCTTTAATCAGAACACTGAAGCTTTCTTT

abundance: many
d_gene: TRBD2
v_gene: TRBV5-1
j_gene: TRBJ2-3
CDR3aa: CASSLRTSGADTQYF
CDR3nt: TGCGCCAGCAGCTTGAGGACTAGCGGGGCAGATACGCAGTATTTT

abundance: many
d_gene: TRBD1
v_gene: TRBV20-1
j_gene: TRBJ1-1
CDR3aa: CSASEVQGASTEAFF
CDR3nt: TGCAGTGCTAGCGAGGTCCAGGGGGCGAGCACTGAAGCTTTCTTT

abundance: NA
d_gene: NA
v_gene: TRBV6-5
j_gene: TRBJ2-5
CDR3aa: CASSYLALETQYF
CDR3nt: TGTGCCAGCAGTTACCTGGCCCTGGAGACCCAGTACTTC

abundance: few
d_gene: NA
v_gene: TRBV7-2
j_gene: TRBJ2-3
CDR3aa: CASSLGIWSTDTQYF
CDR3nt: TGTGCCAGCAGCTTAGGGATATGGAGCACAGATACGCAGTATTTT

abundance: many
d_gene: NA
v_gene: TRBV20-1
j_gene: TRBJ1-5
CDR3aa: CSATHGGRNQPQHF
CDR3nt: TGCAGTGCCACCCACGGGGGTCGCAATCAGCCCCAGCATTTT

abundance: many
d_gene: NA
v_gene: TRBV18
j_gene: TRBJ1-2
CDR3aa: CASSVDGYGYTF
CDR3nt: TGTGCCAGCTCCGTCGATGGCTATGGCTACACCTTC